This entry lists 12 T cell receptor beta chains sequenced from one sample in a study of CD8+CD57+ T cells in acquired aplastic anemia. The patients chosen for sequencing had shown expansion of CD8+CD57+ cells (detected by flow cytometry). Template material for TCR beta VDJ and CDR3 profiling consisted of genomic DNA. One entry per CDR3 protein, called by TCRdb with MiXCR from the reads. The sample includes fewer than 250,000 distinct CDR3 sequences, more than 40% of them seen just once. Material for sequencing was sorted CD4+, CD8+, or CD8+CD57+ T cells (not recorded which) from PBMCs. These receptors all come from a human donor with aplastic anemia.

There are many counts of this clonotype. V and J are TRBV19 and TRBJ2-7; D perhaps matches TRBD1 (5 bases). The CDR3 runs to 14 residues. V was cut by 3 bases and J by 2 bases, with 11 bases left in between. Germline V gene lookup returns CDR1 LNHDA and CDR2 SQIVND (reference sequence). CDR3 loop: CASSIFRAPYEQYF. Written as DNA, the CDR3 is TGTGCCAGTAGTATTTTCAGGGCCCCCTACGAGCAGTACTTC.

The sample holds a few counts of this clonotype. The V call is TRBV9, the J call TRBJ1-5; the match to TRBD1 covers 9 bases. CDR1 SGDLS and CDR2 YYNGEE come from the germline V gene. The CDR3 extends over 14 amino acids. V lost 0 bases to trimming and J lost 9 bases; unmatched junction nucleotides: 4. The CDR3 DNA reads TGTGCCAGCAGCGTAGGGTACAGGGGGCGGCCCCAGCATTTT. As protein: CASSVGYRGRPQHF.

The rearrangement uses TRBV5-1 and TRBJ1-1, with D maybe TRBD1 (6 bases). Germline CDR1 and CDR2: SGHRS and YFSETQ. Trimming cost V 5 bases and J 7 bases, with 21 bases left between them. This CDR3 spans 15 amino acids. CDR3 nucleotide sequence: TGCGCCAGCAGAGACGTTGGGACATACCTGGGTGAAGCTTTCTTT. It yields the protein CASRDVGTYLGEAFF.

This clonotype was seen a handful of times. The gene calls are TRBV2 and TRBJ1-5; possibly TRBD1 for D (5 bases). Germline CDR1 SNHLY, CDR2 FYNNEI. V shed 7 bases and J shed 0 bases, with 10 bases lying between them. The CDR3 sequence is 14 residues long. CDR3 region: CASNRGNSNQPQHF. CDR3 DNA: TGTGCCAGCAACCGGGGGAATAGCAATCAGCCCCAGCATTTT.

With regard to this clonotype: A clone one base away is much larger, so this may be a read error. The final CDR3 position lacks the conserved phenylalanine or tryptophan, pointing to a likely read error. The chain uses TRBV24-1 and TRBJ2-5, with a weak D call TRBD2 (7 bases). Germline CDR1 reads KGHDR; CDR2 reads SFDVKD. The CDR3 covers 16 residues. Trimming pared 4 bases from V and 1 base from J, leaving 15 bases between. CDR3 loop: CATSELWGGAQETQYL. For the CDR3, the DNA is TGTGCCACCAGTGAGCTATGGGGGGGCGCCCAAGAGACCCAGTACCTC.

The table lists this clonotype with many counts. The chain couples TRBV7-9 to TRBJ1-4, with a possible D match to TRBD1 (6 bases). Germline V lookup: CDR1 SEHNR, CDR2 FQNEAQ (reference sequence). The CDR3 is made up of 12 amino acids. V lost 11 bases to trimming and J lost 5 bases, with 12 bases between them. CDR3 DNA sequence: TGTGCCCTAAAGGGGGGAAATGAAAAACTGTTTTTT. This encodes CALKGGNEKLFF. Variable domain in full (rest from reference TRBV7-9 and TRBJ1-4): DTGVSQNPRHKITKRGQNVTFRCDPISEHNRLYWYRQTLGQGPEFLTYFQNEAQLEKSRLLSDRFSAERPKGSFSTLEIQRTEQGDSAMYLCALKGGNEKLFFGSGTQLSVL.

As for this clonotype: A much larger clone differs from this one at a single base, so this may be a read error. The chain carries TRBV7-9 and TRBJ2-2; a possible D gene is TRBD1 (6 bases). The germline V gene has CDR1 SEHNR and CDR2 FQNEAQ (reference sequence). The CDR3 runs to 16 residues. Written as DNA, the CDR3 is TGTACCAGCAGGGGCATCCCGGCCCCGAACACCGGGGAGCTGTTTTTT. Translated: CTSRGIPAPNTGELFF.

The chain has TRBV2 and TRBJ2-1; TRBD2 matches 9 bases. With 8 bases clipped from V and 3 bases from J, the junction kept 11 bases outside the gene matches. Germline loops: CDR1 SNHLY, CDR2 FYNNEI. There are 16 residues in the CDR3. CDR3 in amino acids: CASPPIAGADYNEQFF. In DNA form, the CDR3 reads TGTGCCAGCCCCCCGATAGCGGGGGCCGACTACAATGAGCAGTTCTTC.

This clonotype was observed at least ten times. CDR3 in DNA: TGTGCCAGCAGTGGGACTAGCGGGAGGGGCAATGAGCAGTTCTTC. This translates into CASSGTSGRGNEQFF. The chain employs TRBV11-2 and TRBJ2-1; 16 bases align to TRBD2. This CDR3 is 15 amino acids long. Germline-derived CDR1 and CDR2 are SGHAT and FQNNGV. With V trimmed by 6 bases and J by 6 bases, 2 bases remained unmatched.

This sequence joins TRBV10-3 and TRBJ2-3, with 8 bases aligning to TRBD1. CDR1 ENHRY and CDR2 SYGVKD come from the germline V gene. This CDR3 contains 15 residues. Trimming removed 4 bases from V and 3 bases from J; junction bases left unmatched: 6. CDR3 residues: CAISAPGQETDTQYF. CDR3 bases: TGTGCCATCAGTGCGCCGGGACAGGAAACAGATACGCAGTATTTT.

The chain uses TRBV24-1 and TRBJ2-7, with TRBD2 as a possible D gene (6 bases). The CDR3 length is 16 residues. Per the germline V gene, CDR1 is KGHDR and CDR2 is SFDVKD. Trimming took 3 bases from V and 4 from J, leaving 18 bases between them. CDR3 bases: TGTGCCACCAGTGATAGGCCCGGGAGAGGTAGGTACGAGCAGTACTTC. It is translated as CATSDRPGRGRYEQYF.

This chain links TRBV3-1 with TRBJ1-4; 11 bases align to TRBD1. This CDR3 has 16 amino acids. V shed 5 bases, J shed 7 bases, and the junction held 9 bases outside the gene matches. Germline CDR1 and CDR2: LGHDT and YNNKEL (reference sequence). The CDR3 sequence is CASSVNRGTGGEKLFF. The CDR3 DNA reads as TGTGCCAGCAGCGTAAATCGAGGGACAGGGGGTGAAAAACTGTTTTTT.